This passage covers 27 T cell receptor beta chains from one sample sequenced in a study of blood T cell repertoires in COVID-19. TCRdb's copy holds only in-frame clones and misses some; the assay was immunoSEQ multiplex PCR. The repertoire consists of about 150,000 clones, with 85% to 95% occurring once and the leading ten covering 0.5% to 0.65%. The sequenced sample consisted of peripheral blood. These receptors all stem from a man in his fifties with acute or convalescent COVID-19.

The CDR3 loop reads CASNPGTASYNEQFF. As DNA, the CDR3 is TGTGCCAGCAATCCCGGGACAGCCTCCTACAATGAGCAGTTCTTC. The rearrangement uses TRBV27 and TRBJ2-1; 7 nucleotides align to TRBD1. The CDR3 is made up of 15 amino acids. Germline assignment: CDR1 MNHEY and CDR2 SMNVEV (reference sequence). Trimming took 7 bases from V and 0 from J; bases not matched to a gene: 6.

The chain's CDR3 is CASSYGAGGYEQYF. The DNA of the CDR3 is TGTGCCAGCAGTTACGGTGCGGGAGGTTACGAGCAGTACTTC. V and J are TRBV6-5 and TRBJ2-7, with 8 bases identical to TRBD2. CDR3 length: 14 residues. V dropped 2 bases and J dropped 4; count of bases not matched to a gene: 4. CDR1 is MNHEY, CDR2 SVGAGI, per germline.

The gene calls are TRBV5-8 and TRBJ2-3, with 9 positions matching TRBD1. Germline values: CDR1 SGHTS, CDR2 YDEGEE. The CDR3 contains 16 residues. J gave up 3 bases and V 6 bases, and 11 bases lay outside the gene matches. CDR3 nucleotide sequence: TGTGCCAGCACCGCCGGGACAGGGTTTATAACAGATACGCAGTATTTT. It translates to CASTAGTGFITDTQYF.

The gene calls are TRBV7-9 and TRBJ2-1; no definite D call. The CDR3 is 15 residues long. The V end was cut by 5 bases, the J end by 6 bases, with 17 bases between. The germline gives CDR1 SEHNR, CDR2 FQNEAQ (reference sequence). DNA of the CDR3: TGTGCCAGCAGCGCCGGTCGACTCGCGCCCAATGAGCAGTTCTTC. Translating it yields CASSAGRLAPNEQFF.

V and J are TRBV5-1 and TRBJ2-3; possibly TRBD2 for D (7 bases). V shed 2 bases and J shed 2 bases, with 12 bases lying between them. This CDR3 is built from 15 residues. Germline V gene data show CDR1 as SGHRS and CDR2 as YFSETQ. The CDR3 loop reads CASSFGGPITDTQYF. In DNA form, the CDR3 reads TGCGCCAGCAGCTTCGGGGGGCCGATCACAGATACGCAGTATTTT.

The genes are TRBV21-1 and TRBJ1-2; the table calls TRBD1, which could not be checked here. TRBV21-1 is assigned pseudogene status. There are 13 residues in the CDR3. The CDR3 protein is CASSNRDRFFSTF. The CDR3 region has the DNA TGTGCCAGCAGCAACCGGGACAGGTTCTTTAGCACCTTC.

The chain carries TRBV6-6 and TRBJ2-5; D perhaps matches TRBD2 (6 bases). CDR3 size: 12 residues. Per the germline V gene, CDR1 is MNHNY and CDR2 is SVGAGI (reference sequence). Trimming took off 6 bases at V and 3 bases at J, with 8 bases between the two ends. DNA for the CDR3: TGTGCCAGCAGGGGGGAGGAAGAGACCCAGTACTTC. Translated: CASRGEEETQYF.

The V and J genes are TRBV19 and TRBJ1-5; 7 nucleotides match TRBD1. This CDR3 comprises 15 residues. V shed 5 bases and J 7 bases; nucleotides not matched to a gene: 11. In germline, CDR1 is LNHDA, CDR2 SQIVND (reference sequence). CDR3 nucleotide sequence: TGTGCCAGTAGTGCCCCAGGGGGTCAAGGCCAGCCCCAGCATTTT. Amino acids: CASSAPGGQGQPQHF.

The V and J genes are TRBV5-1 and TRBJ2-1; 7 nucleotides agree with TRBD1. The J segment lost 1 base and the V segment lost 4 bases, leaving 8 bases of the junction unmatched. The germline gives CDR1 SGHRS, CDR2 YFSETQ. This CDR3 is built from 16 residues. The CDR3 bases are TGCGCCAGCAGCACCGACAGGGCCTTATCCTACAATGAGCAGTTCTTC. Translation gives CASSTDRALSYNEQFF.

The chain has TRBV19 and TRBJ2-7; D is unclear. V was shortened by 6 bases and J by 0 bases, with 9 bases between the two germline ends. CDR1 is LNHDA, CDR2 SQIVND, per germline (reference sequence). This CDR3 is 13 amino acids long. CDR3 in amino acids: CASSPMSSYEQYF. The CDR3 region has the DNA TGTGCCAGTAGCCCGATGAGCTCCTACGAGCAGTACTTC.

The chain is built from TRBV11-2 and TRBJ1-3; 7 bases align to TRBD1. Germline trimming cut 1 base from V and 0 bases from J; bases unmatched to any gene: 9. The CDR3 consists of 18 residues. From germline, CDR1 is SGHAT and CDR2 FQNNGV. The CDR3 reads CASSLGPDRAGSGNTIYF. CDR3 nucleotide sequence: TGTGCCAGCAGCTTAGGCCCCGACAGGGCGGGCTCTGGAAACACCATATATTTT.

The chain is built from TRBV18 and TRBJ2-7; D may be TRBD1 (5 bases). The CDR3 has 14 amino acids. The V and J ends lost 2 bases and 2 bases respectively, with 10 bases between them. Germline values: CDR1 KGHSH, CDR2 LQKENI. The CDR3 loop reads CASSPGAGTYEQYF. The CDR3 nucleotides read TGTGCCAGCTCACCAGGGGCAGGGACCTACGAGCAGTACTTC.

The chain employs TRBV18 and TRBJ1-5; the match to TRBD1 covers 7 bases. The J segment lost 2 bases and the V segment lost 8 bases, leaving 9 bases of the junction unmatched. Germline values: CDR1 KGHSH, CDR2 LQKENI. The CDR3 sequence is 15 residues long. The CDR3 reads CASMTGSGGNQPQHF. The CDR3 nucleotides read TGTGCCAGCATGACAGGGTCCGGGGGCAATCAGCCCCAGCATTTT.

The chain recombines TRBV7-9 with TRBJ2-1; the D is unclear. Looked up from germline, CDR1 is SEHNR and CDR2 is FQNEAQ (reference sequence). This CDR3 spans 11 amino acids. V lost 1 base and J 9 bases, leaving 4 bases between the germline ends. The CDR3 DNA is TGTGCCAGCAGCTTAGTCCGTGAGCAGTTCTTC. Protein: CASSLVREQFF.

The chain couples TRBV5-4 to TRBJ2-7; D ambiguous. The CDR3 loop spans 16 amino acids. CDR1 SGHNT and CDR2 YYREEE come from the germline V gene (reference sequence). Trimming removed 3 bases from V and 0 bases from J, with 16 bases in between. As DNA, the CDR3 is TGTGCCAGCAGCTCAAGTTTGGGCAGTCACTCCTACGAGCAGTACTTC. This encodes CASSSSLGSHSYEQYF.

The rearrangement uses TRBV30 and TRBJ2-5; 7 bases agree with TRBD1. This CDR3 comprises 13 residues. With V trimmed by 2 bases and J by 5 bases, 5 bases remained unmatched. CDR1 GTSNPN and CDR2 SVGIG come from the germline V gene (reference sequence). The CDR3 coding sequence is TGTGCCTGGAGTTATCAACAGGGGGAGACCCAGTACTTC. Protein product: CAWSYQQGETQYF.

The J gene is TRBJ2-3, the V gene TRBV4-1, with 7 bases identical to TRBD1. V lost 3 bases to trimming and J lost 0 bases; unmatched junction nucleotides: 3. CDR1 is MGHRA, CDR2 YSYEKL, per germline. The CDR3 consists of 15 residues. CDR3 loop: CASSQQGVSTDTQYF. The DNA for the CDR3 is TGCGCCAGCAGCCAGCAGGGGGTAAGCACAGATACGCAGTATTTT.

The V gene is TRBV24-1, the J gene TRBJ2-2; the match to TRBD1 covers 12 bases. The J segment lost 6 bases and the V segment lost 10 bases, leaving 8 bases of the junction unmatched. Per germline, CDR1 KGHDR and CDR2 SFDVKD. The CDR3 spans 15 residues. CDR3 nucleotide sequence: TGTGCCACTCAGCTGGGACAGGGGGCAGCCGGGGAGCTGTTTTTT. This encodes CATQLGQGAAGELFF.

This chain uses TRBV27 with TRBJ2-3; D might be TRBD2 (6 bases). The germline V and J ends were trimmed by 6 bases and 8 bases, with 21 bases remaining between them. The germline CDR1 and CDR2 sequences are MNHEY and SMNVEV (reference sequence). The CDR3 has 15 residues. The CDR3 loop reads CASSTPGLFSATQYF. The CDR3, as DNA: TGTGCCAGCAGCACCCCGGGACTTTTCTCTGCTACGCAGTATTTT.

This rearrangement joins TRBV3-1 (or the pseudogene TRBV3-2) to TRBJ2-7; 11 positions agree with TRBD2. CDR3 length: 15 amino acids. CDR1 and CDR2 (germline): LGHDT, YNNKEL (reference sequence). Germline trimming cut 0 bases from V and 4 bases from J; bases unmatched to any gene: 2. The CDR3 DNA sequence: TGTGCCAGCAGCCAAGACTGGACTAGCGGGTACGAGCAGTACTTC. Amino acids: CASSQDWTSGYEQYF.

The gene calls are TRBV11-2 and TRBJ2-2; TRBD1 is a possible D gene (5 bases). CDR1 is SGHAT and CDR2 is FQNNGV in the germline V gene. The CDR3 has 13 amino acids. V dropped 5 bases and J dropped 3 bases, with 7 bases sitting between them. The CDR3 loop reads CASSKGHTGELFF. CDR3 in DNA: TGTGCCAGCAGCAAGGGGCACACCGGGGAGCTGTTTTTT.

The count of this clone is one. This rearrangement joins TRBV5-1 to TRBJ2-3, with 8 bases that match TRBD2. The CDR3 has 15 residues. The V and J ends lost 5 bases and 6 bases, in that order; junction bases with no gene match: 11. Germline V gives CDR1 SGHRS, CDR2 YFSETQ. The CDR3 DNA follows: TGCGCCAGCAGTCGGGAGCGGGGGTCCATCGATACGCAGTATTTT. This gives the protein CASSRERGSIDTQYF.

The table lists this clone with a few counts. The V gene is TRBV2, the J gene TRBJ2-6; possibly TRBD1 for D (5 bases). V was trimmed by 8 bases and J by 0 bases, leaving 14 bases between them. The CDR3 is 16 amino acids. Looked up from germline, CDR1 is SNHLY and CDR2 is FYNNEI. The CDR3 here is CASQVRVNSGANVLTF. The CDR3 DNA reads TGTGCCAGCCAAGTCAGGGTAAACTCTGGGGCCAACGTCCTGACTTTC.

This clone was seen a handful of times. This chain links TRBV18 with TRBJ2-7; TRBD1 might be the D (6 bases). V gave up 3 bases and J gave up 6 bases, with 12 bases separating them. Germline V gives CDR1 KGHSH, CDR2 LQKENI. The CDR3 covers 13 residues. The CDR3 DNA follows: TGTGCCAGCTCACCCGACAGGTTCCTCGAGCAGTACTTC. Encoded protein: CASSPDRFLEQYF. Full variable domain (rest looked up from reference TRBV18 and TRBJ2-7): NAGVMQNPRHLVRRRGQEARLRCSPMKGHSHVYWYRQLPEEGLKFMVYLQKENIIDESGMPKERFSAEFPKEGPSILRIQQVVRGDSAAYFCASSPDRFLEQYFGPGTRLTVT.

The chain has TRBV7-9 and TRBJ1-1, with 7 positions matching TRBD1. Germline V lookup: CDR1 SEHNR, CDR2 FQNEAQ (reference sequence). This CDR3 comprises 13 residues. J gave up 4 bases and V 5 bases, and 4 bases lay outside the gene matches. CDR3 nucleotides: TGTGCCAGCAGCCTTACAGGGGCCACTGAAGCTTTCTTT. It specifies CASSLTGATEAFF. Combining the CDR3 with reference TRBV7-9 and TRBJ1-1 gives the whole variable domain DTGVSQNPRHKITKRGQNVTFRCDPISEHNRLYWYRQTLGQGPEFLTYFQNEAQLEKSRLLSDRFSAERPKGSFSTLEIQRTEQGDSAMYLCASSLTGATEAFFGQGTRLTVV.

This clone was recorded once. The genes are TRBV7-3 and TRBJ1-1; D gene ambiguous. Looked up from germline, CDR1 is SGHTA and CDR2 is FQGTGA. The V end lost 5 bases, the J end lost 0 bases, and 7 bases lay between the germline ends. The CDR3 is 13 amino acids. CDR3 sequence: CASSTHMNTEAFF. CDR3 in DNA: TGTGCCAGCAGCACCCACATGAACACTGAAGCTTTCTTT. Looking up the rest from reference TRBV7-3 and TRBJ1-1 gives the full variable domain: GAGVSQTPSNKVTEKGKYVELRCDPISGHTALYWYRQSLGQGPEFLIYFQGTGAADDSGLPNDRFFAVRPEGSVSTLKIQRTERGDSAVYLCASSTHMNTEAFFGQGTRLTVV.

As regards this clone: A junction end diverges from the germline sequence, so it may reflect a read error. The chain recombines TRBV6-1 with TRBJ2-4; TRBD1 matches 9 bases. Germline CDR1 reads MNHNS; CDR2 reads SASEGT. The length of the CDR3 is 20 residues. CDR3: CASREGDRGAAPDAKNIQYF. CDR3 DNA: TGTGCCAGCAGGGAAGGAGACAGGGGGGCGGCCCCGGATGCCAAAAACATTCAGTACTTC.